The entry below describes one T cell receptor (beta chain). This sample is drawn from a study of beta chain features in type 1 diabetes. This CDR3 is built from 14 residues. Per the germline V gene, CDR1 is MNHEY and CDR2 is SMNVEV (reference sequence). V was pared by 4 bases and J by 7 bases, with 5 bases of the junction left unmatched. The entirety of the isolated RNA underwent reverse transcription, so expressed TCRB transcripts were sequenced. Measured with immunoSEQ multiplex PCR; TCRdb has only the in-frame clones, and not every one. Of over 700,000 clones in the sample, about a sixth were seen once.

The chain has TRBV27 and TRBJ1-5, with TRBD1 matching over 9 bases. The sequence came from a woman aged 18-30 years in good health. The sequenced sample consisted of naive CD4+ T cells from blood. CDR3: CASSWRGQGQPQHF. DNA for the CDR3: TGTGCCAGCAGTTGGAGGGGACAGGGACAGCCCCAGCATTTT.